Each of the 18 T cell receptor beta chains below was sequenced from the same sample in a study of blood T cell repertoires in COVID-19. TCRdb's table, derived via immunoSEQ multiplex PCR, lists solely in-frame clones and lacks some. The sample has 200,000 to 300,000 clones; approximately 86% are singletons. The sequenced sample consisted of peripheral blood. The receptor source for this set is a woman aged 60-75 years who had recovered from COVID-19.

This sequence joins TRBV27 and TRBJ1-2; 8 bases are a match to TRBD1. The length of the CDR3 is 17 residues. V was pared by 6 bases and J by 7 bases, with 19 bases of the junction left unmatched. CDR1 is MNHEY, CDR2 SMNVEV, per germline (reference sequence). CDR3 coding DNA: TGTGCCAGCAGCAACTTCGGGACAGGCAACATGAAGTTTGGCTACACCTTC. This encodes CASSNFGTGNMKFGYTF.

The genes are TRBV15 and TRBJ2-1; 10 bases map to TRBD1. V was pared by 4 bases and J by 7 bases, with 10 bases of the junction left unmatched. The V gene's germline CDR1 is LNHNV and CDR2 YYDKDF (reference sequence). The CDR3 is 16 residues long. The CDR3, as DNA: TGTGCCACCAGCACCCCCCCGGGACAGGGGAGGAATGAGCAGTTCTTC. The encoded protein is CATSTPPGQGRNEQFF. Full variable domain (outside the CDR3, taken from reference TRBV15 and TRBJ2-1): DAMVIQNPRYQVTQFGKPVTLSCSQTLNHNVMYWYQQKSSQAPKLLFHYYDKDFNNEADTPDNFQSRRPNTSFCFLDIRSPGLGDTAMYLCATSTPPGQGRNEQFFGPGTRLTVL.

The CDR3 bases are TGTGCCAGCAGCTCCTACCCGGGACAGGGAAGGCATACGCAGTATTTT. This gives the protein CASSSYPGQGRHTQYF. V is TRBV5-6 and J is TRBJ2-3; TRBD1 matches at 9 bases. Germline V CDR1 and CDR2: SGHDT, YYEEEE. The CDR3 has 16 residues. Trimming removed 3 bases from V and 7 bases from J; junction bases left unmatched: 12.

This sequence joins TRBV5-1 and TRBJ2-7; possible D gene TRBD1, 5 bases. The germline V gene has CDR1 SGHRS and CDR2 YFSETQ. The CDR3 runs to 15 residues. The V end was cut by 1 base, the J end by 4 bases, with 15 bases between. As DNA, the CDR3 is TGCGCCAGCAGCTTGACATCGAAACAGGTTTACGAGCAGTACTTC. Protein product: CASSLTSKQVYEQYF.

V usage is TRBV7-2 and J usage is TRBJ2-2; a weak D match, TRBD1 (6 bases). V was clipped by 5 bases and J by 3 bases, with 10 bases between them. This CDR3 is 14 amino acids long. Germline lookup yields CDR1 SGHTA and CDR2 FQGNSA. The chain's CDR3 is CASSGTGHTGELFF. DNA for the CDR3: TGTGCCAGCAGCGGTACAGGGCACACCGGGGAGCTGTTTTTT.

This chain links TRBV19 with TRBJ2-7, with D possibly TRBD1 on 7 matching bases. V dropped 4 bases and J dropped 6 bases, with 25 bases sitting between them. The germline gives CDR1 LNHDA, CDR2 SQIVND (reference sequence). The CDR3 runs to 17 residues. In DNA form, the CDR3 reads TGTGCCAGTAGTAGGCAGGTCGGGACGACAGGGAGGATCGAGCAGTACTTC. Amino acids: CASSRQVGTTGRIEQYF. The variable domain in full, completed from reference TRBV19 and TRBJ2-7, reads DGGITQSPKYLFRKEGQNVTLSCEQNLNHDAMYWYRQDPGQGLRLIYYSQIVNDFQKGDIAEGYSVSREKKESFPLTVTSAQKNPTAFYLCASSRQVGTTGRIEQYFGPGTRLTVT.

The V and J genes are TRBV5-1 and TRBJ2-2; 9 bases align to TRBD2. Per the germline V gene, CDR1 is SGHRS and CDR2 is YFSETQ. The trim removed 2 bases at V and 5 bases at J, leaving 4 bases unmatched. The CDR3 has 15 residues. The CDR3 reads CASSFSTSGTGELFF. The CDR3 coding sequence is TGCGCCAGCAGCTTCTCGACTAGCGGAACCGGGGAGCTGTTTTTT.

This chain joins TRBV7-2 and TRBJ1-5; D call uncertain. The germline CDR1 and CDR2 sequences are SGHTA and FQGNSA. This CDR3 has 15 amino acids. The V gene lost 5 bases and the J gene lost 0 bases, with 11 bases spanning the gap. Here the CDR3 reads CASSATGSSNQPQHF. The CDR3 DNA follows: TGTGCCAGCAGCGCGACTGGGTCTAGCAATCAGCCCCAGCATTTT. The entire variable domain, with the rest obtained from reference TRBV7-2 and TRBJ1-5, is as follows: GAGVSQSPSNKVTEKGKDVELRCDPISGHTALYWYRQSLGQGLEFLIYFQGNSAPDKSGLPSDRFSAERTGGSVSTLTIQRTQQEDSAVYLCASSATGSSNQPQHFGDGTRLSIL.

This clone was seen a single time. CDR3 residues: CASSLIIRGGRNQPQHF. In nucleotides, the CDR3 is TGTGCCAGCAGTTTAATTATCAGAGGGGGTCGAAATCAGCCCCAGCATTTT. V gene TRBV28 combines with J gene TRBJ1-5; D may be TRBD1 (6 bases). Trimming cost V 2 bases and J 4 bases, with 18 bases left between them. CDR3 length: 17 residues. CDR1 and CDR2 from the germline V gene are MDHEN and SYDVKM.

Regarding this clone: The same CDR3 can be traced to other DNA sequences in this sample. The chain recombines TRBV19 with TRBJ2-5; D is ambiguous. This CDR3 has 13 residues. V lost 5 bases, J lost 1 base, and 8 bases lay in between. Germline V lookup: CDR1 LNHDA, CDR2 SQIVND (reference sequence). The CDR3 region has the DNA TGTGCCAGTAGTCTGGTCGGCCAAGAGACCCAGTACTTC. Its protein product is CASSLVGQETQYF.

The chain uses TRBV19 and TRBJ2-1, with TRBD1 identical over 9 bases. Per germline, CDR1 LNHDA and CDR2 SQIVND (reference sequence). V shed 5 bases and J 3 bases; nucleotides not matched to a gene: 8. This CDR3 is 16 amino acids long. The CDR3 nucleotides read TGTGCCAGTAGTGGAGGGGACAGGGAGAACTACAATGAGCAGTTCTTC. Protein product: CASSGGDRENYNEQFF.

The chain is built from TRBV4-2 and TRBJ2-7; weak D call: TRBD1 (6 bases). The CDR3 consists of 15 residues. Deletions cut 1 base from V and 4 bases from J, with 14 bases between. Germline CDR1 LGHNA, CDR2 YNFKEQ. CDR3 region: CASSQGPGALYEQYF. Here the CDR3 DNA reads TGTGCCAGCAGCCAAGGACCAGGGGCTTTATACGAGCAGTACTTC.

This clone was seen more than once but under ten times. The rearrangement links TRBV9 to TRBJ1-2, with TRBD1 matching over 8 bases. From germline, CDR1 is SGDLS and CDR2 YYNGEE. Germline trimming cut 3 bases from V and 7 bases from J; bases unmatched to any gene: 5. The CDR3 consists of 13 residues. CDR3 protein: CASSGTGKAGYTF. CDR3 nucleotides: TGTGCCAGCAGCGGGACAGGGAAGGCTGGCTACACCTTC.

This chain joins TRBV28 and TRBJ1-4, with a possible D match to TRBD1 (6 bases). Trimming stripped 8 bases from V and 8 bases from J, with 15 bases between. The CDR3 length is 13 residues. The germline gives CDR1 MDHEN, CDR2 SYDVKM. CDR3 nucleotide sequence: TGTGCCAGCCGGGGGGACACCCGGGAAAAACTGTTTTTT. Encoded protein: CASRGDTREKLFF.

The rearrangement joins TRBV29-1 to TRBJ2-2; no reliable D call. V gave up 2 bases and J gave up 0 bases, with 10 bases separating them. In germline, CDR1 is SQVTM, CDR2 ANQGSEA. The CDR3 covers 15 residues. The CDR3 DNA reads TGCAGCGTTGAAAAAACAGATTCGAACACCGGGGAGCTGTTTTTT. Translation gives CSVEKTDSNTGELFF.

This chain uses TRBV29-1 with TRBJ1-1; D uncertain. V lost 3 bases, J lost 11 bases, and 19 bases lay in between. The germline CDR1 and CDR2 sequences are SQVTM and ANQGSEA. This CDR3 is 13 amino acids long. The CDR3 nucleotides are TGCAGCGTTGAGCAGAGTGGGCTGGGTGAGGCTTTCTTT. This gives the protein CSVEQSGLGEAFF. Looking up the rest from reference TRBV29-1 and TRBJ1-1 gives the full variable domain: SAVISQKPSRDICQRGTSLTIQCQVDSQVTMMFWYRQQPGQSLTLIATANQGSEATYESGFVIDKFPISRPNLTFSTLTVSNMSPEDSSIYLCSVEQSGLGEAFFGQGTRLTVV.

With respect to this clone: In the same sample, other DNA sequences code for this CDR3. J is TRBJ1-2 and V is TRBV7-3, with TRBD1 identical over 7 bases. In germline, CDR1 is SGHTA, CDR2 FQGTGA. The CDR3 is 13 residues long. The V gene end was trimmed by 5 bases and the J gene end by 8 bases; junction bases not matched to a gene: 8. CDR3 sequence reads: CASSPRQGGGYTF. The CDR3 region has the DNA TGTGCCAGCAGCCCCCGACAGGGAGGAGGCTACACCTTC.

The sample holds one count of this clone. This chain joins TRBV4-2 and TRBJ2-5; 8 bases are a match to TRBD1. Trimming removed 4 bases from V and 0 bases from J; junction bases left unmatched: 4. The CDR3 consists of 15 residues. The V gene's germline CDR1 is LGHNA and CDR2 YNFKEQ. CDR3: CASSLTGEYQETQYF. CDR3 in DNA: TGTGCCAGCAGCCTGACAGGGGAGTACCAAGAGACCCAGTACTTC.